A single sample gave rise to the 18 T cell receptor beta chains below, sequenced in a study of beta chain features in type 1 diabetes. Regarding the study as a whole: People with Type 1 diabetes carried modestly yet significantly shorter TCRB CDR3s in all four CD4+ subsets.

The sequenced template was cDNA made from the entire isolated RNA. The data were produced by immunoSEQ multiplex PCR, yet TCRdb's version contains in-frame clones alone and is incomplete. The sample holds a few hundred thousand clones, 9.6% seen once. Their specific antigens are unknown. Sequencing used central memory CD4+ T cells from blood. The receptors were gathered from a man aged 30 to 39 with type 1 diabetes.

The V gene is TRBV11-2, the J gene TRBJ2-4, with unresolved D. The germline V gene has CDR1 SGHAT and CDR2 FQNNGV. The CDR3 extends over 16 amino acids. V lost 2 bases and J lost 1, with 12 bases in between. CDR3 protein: CASSLPSMGAKNIQYF. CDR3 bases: TGTGCCAGCAGCTTACCGAGTATGGGTGCCAAAAACATTCAGTACTTC. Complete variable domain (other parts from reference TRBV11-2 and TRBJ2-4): EAGVAQSPRYKIIEKRQSVAFWCNPISGHATLYWYQQILGQGPKLLIQFQNNGVVDDSQLPKDRFSAERLKGVDSTLKIQPAKLEDSAVYLCASSLPSMGAKNIQYFGAGTRLSVL.

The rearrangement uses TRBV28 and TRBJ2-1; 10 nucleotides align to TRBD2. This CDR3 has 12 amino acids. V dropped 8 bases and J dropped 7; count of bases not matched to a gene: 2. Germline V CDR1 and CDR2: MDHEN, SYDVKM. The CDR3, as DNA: TGTGCCAGCCATAGCGGGAGGAATGAGCAGTTCTTC. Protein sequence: CASHSGRNEQFF.

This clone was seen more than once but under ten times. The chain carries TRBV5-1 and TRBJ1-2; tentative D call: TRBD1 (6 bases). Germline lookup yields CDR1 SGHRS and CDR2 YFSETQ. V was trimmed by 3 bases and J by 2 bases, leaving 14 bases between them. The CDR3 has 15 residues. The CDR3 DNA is TGCGCCAGCAGCTCACCCGACAGGACGAACTATGGCTACACCTTC. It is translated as CASSSPDRTNYGYTF.

The CDR3 region has the DNA TGTGCCAGCAGTGGGGCCACAGGTCGTGAAAAACTGTTTTTT. This sequence encodes CASSGATGREKLFF. The chain carries TRBV2 and TRBJ1-4; perhaps TRBD1 as D (5 bases). V dropped 4 bases and J dropped 7 bases, with 13 bases sitting between them. Looked up from germline, CDR1 is SNHLY and CDR2 is FYNNEI. This CDR3 has 14 residues.

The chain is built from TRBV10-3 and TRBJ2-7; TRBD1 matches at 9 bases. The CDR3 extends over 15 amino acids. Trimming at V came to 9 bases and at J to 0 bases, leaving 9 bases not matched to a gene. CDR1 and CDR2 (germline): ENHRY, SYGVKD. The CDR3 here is CAIKGGTGSSYEQYF. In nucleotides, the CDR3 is TGTGCCATTAAGGGGGGGACAGGGAGCTCCTACGAGCAGTACTTC.

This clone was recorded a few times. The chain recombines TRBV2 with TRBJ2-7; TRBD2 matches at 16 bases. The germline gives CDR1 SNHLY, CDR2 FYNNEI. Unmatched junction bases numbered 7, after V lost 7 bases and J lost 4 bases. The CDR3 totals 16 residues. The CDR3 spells CASKRGLAGGQYEQYF. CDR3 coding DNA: TGTGCCAGCAAAAGGGGACTAGCGGGAGGGCAGTACGAGCAGTACTTC.

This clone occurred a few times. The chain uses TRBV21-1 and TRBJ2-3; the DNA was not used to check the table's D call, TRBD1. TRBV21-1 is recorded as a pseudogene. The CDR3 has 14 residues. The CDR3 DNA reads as TGTGCCAGCAGCAAATTGGCAGGAAGAGATACGCAGTATTTT. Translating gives CASSKLAGRDTQYF.

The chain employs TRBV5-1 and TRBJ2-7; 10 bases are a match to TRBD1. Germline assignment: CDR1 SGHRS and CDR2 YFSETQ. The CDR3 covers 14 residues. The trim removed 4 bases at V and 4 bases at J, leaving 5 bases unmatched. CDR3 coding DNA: TGCGCCAGCAGCGAGACAGGGGGCAGGTACGAGCAGTACTTC. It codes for CASSETGGRYEQYF.

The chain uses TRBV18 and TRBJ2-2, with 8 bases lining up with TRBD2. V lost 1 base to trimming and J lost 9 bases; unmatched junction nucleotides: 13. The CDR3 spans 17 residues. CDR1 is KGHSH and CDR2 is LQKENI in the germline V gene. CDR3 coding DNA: TGTGCCAGCTCACCACAGTCTCCCCGGACTAGCATCAGGGAGCTGTTTTTT. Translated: CASSPQSPRTSIRELFF.

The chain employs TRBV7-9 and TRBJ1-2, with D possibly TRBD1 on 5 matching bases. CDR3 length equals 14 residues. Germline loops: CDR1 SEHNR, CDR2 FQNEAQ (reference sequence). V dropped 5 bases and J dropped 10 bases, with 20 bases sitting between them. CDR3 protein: CASSVAGLTEDYTF. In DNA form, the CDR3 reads TGTGCCAGCAGCGTGGCAGGGCTGACTGAAGACTACACCTTC.

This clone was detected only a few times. The CDR3 sequence: CAIRAGRQETQYF. For the CDR3, the DNA is TGTGCCATCCGGGCGGGCAGGCAAGAGACCCAGTACTTC. The V call is TRBV10-3, the J call TRBJ2-5; possible D gene TRBD2, 5 bases. The germline V and J ends were trimmed by 8 bases and 2 bases, with 12 bases remaining between them. The CDR3 extends over 13 amino acids. CDR1 ENHRY and CDR2 SYGVKD come from the germline V gene.

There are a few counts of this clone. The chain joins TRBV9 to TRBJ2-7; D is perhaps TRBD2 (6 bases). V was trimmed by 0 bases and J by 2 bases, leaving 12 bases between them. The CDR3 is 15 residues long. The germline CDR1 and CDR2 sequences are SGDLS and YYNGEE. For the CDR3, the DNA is TGTGCCAGCAGCGTAGCGGGAGCCAATGCCTACGAGCAGTACTTC. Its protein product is CASSVAGANAYEQYF.

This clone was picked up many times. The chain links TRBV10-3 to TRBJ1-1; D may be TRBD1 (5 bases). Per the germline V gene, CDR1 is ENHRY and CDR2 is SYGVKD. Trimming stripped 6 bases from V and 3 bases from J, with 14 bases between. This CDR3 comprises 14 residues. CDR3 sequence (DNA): TGTGCCATCAGGGGGGAGCCCCCTGACACTGAAGCTTTCTTT. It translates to CAIRGEPPDTEAFF.

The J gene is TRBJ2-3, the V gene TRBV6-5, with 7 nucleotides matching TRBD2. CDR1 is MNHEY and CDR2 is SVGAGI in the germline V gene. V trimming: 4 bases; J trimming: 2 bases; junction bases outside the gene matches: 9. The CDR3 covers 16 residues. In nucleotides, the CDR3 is TGTGCCAGCAGTTTACGGGGCGGGGGTGCCACAGATACGCAGTATTTT. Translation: CASSLRGGGATDTQYF.

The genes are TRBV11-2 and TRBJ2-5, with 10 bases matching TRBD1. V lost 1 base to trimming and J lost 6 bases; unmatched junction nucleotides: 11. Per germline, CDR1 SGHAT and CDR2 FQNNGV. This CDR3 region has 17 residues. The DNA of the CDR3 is TGTGCCAGCAGCTTAGCGTGGTGGGACAGGGGAAAACAGACCCAGTACTTC. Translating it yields CASSLAWWDRGKQTQYF. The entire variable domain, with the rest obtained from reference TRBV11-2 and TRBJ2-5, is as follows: EAGVAQSPRYKIIEKRQSVAFWCNPISGHATLYWYQQILGQGPKLLIQFQNNGVVDDSQLPKDRFSAERLKGVDSTLKIQPAKLEDSAVYLCASSLAWWDRGKQTQYFGPGTRLLVL.

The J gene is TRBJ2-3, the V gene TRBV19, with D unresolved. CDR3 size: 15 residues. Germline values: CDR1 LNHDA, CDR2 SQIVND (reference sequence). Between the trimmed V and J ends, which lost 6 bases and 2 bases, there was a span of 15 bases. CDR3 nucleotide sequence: TGTGCCAGTAGCTCACAGAACACGCACACAGATACGCAGTATTTT. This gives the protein CASSSQNTHTDTQYF.

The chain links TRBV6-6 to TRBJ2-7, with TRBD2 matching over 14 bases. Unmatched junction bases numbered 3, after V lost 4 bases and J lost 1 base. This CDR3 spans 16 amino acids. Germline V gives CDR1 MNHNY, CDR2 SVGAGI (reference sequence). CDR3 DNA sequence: TGTGCCAGCAGTTGGACTAGCGGGAGGAGGTCCTACGAGCAGTACTTC. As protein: CASSWTSGRRSYEQYF.

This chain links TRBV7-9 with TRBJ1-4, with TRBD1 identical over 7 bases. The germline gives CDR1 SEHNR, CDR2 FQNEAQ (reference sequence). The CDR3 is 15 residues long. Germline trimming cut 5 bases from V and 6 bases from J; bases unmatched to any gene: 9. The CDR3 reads CASSARDTGDEKLFF. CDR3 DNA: TGTGCCAGCAGCGCCCGGGACACAGGGGATGAAAAACTGTTTTTT.